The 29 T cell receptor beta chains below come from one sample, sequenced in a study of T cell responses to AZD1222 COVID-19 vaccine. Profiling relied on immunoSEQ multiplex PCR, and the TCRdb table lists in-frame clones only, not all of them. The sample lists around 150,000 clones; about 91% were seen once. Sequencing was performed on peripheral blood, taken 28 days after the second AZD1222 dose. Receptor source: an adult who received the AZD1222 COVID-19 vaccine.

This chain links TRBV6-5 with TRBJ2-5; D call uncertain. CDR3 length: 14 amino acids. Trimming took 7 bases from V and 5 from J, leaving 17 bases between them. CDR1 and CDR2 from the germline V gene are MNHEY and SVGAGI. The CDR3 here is CASNGGLTGETQYF. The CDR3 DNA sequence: TGTGCCAGCAACGGTGGGCTAACTGGCGAGACCCAGTACTTC.

CDR3 sequence reads: CASSPDGASNYGYTF. CDR3 nucleotides: TGTGCCAGCAGCCCCGATGGGGCGTCGAACTATGGCTACACCTTC. The chain couples TRBV12-1 to TRBJ1-2; the D segment call TRBD1 is taken from the table without a DNA check. TRBV12-1 is classified as a pseudogene. The CDR3 spans 15 residues.

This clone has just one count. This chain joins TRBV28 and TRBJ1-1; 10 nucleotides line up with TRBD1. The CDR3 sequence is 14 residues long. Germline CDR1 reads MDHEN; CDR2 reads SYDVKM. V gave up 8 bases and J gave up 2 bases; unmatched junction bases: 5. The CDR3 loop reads CASGDRGANTEAFF. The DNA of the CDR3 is TGTGCCAGCGGGGACAGGGGCGCAAACACTGAAGCTTTCTTT. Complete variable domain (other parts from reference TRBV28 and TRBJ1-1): DVKVTQSSRYLVKRTGEKVFLECVQDMDHENMFWYRQDPGLGLRLIYFSYDVKMKEKGDIPEGYSVSREKKERFSLILESASTNQTSMYLCASGDRGANTEAFFGQGTRLTVV.

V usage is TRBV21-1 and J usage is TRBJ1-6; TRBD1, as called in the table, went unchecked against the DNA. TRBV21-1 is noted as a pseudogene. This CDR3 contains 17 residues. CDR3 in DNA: TGTGCCAGTGCCGGGACAGGGGCTGGGGGTTATAATTCACCCCTCCACTTT. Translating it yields CASAGTGAGGYNSPLHF.

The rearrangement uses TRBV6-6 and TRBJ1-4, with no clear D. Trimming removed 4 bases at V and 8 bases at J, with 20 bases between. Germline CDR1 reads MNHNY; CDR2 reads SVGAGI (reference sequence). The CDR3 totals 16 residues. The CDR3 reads CASSSRQDPPGEKLFF. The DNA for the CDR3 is TGTGCCAGCAGTTCGAGGCAAGATCCCCCGGGGGAAAAACTGTTTTTT.

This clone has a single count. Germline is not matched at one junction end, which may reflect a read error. CDR3 in amino acids: CASSLDFSYNEQFF. CDR3 in DNA: TGCGCCAGCAGTTTGGATTTCTCCTACAATGAGCAGTTCTTC. This sequence joins TRBV5-1 and TRBJ2-1; no reliable D call. Germline lookup yields CDR1 SGHRS and CDR2 YFSETQ. The CDR3 has 14 amino acids.

The CDR3 DNA reads TGTGCCAGCAGTTACGACAGGGGCCGAGCTTTCTTT. Translating it yields CASSYDRGRAFF. The chain couples TRBV6-5 to TRBJ1-1; 8 bases fit TRBD1. The CDR3 contains 12 residues. The V and J ends lost 2 bases and 10 bases, in that order; junction bases with no gene match: 3. Germline lookup yields CDR1 MNHEY and CDR2 SVGAGI.

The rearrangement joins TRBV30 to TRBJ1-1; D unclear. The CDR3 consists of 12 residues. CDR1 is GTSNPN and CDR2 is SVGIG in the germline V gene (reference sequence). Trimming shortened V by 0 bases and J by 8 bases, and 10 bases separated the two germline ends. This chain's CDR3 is CAWSVQIREAFF. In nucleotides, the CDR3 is TGTGCCTGGAGTGTACAAATTAGAGAAGCTTTCTTT.

The CDR3, as DNA: TGTGCCAGTGGGTGGGGGAGCGATCAGCCCCAGCATTTT. This codes for CASGWGSDQPQHF. The chain links TRBV19 to TRBJ1-5; tentative D call: TRBD1 (5 bases). V was pared by 8 bases and J by 5 bases, with 13 bases between. The CDR3 covers 13 residues. Germline CDR1 and CDR2: LNHDA and SQIVND (reference sequence).

The CDR3 loop reads CASSGQGGTEAFF. The CDR3 coding sequence is TGTGCCAGCAGTGGACAGGGGGGGACTGAAGCTTTCTTT. The rearrangement uses TRBV2 and TRBJ1-1, with 9 positions matching TRBD1. In germline, CDR1 is SNHLY, CDR2 FYNNEI. The CDR3 loop spans 13 amino acids. V lost 4 bases to trimming and J lost 5 bases; unmatched junction nucleotides: 2.

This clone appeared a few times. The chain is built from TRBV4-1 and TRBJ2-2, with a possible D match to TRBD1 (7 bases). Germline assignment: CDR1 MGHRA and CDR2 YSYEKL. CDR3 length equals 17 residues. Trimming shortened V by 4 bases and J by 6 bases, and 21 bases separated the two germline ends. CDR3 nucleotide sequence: TGCGCCAGCAGCCCCCTAGGGGGGACAGTTTCTGCCGGGGAGCTGTTTTTT. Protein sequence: CASSPLGGTVSAGELFF.

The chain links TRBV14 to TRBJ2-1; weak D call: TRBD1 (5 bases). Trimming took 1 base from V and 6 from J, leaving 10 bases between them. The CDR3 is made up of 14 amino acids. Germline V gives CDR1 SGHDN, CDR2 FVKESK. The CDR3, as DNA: TGTGCCAGCAGCCAAGTCCCAGGGTTCAATGAGCAGTTCTTC. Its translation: CASSQVPGFNEQFF.

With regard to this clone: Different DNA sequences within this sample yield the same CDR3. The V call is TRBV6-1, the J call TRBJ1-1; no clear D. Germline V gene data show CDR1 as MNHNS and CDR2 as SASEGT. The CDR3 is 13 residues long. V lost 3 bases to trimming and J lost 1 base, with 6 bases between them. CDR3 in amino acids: CASSESQNTEAFF. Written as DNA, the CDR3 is TGTGCCAGCAGTGAGTCGCAGAACACTGAAGCTTTCTTT.

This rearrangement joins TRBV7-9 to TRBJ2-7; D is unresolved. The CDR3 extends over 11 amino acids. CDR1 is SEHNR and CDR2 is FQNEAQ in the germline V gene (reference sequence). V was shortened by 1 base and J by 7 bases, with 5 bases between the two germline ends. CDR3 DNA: TGTGCCAGCAGCTTAGGGGTTGAGCAGTACTTC. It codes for CASSLGVEQYF.

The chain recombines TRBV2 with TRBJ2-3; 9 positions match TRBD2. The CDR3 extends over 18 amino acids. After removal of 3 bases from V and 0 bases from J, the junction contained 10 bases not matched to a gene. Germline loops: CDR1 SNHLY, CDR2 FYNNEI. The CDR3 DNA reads TGTGCCAGCAGTGAGGGGGGTAGCGGGGGCCCTAGCACAGATACGCAGTATTTT. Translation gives CASSEGGSGGPSTDTQYF.

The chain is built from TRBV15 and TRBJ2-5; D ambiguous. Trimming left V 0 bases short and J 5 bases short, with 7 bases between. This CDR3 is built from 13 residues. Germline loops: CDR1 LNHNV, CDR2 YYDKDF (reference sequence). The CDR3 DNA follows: TGTGCCACCAGCAGAGACAGGTTGGAGACCCAGTACTTC. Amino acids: CATSRDRLETQYF.

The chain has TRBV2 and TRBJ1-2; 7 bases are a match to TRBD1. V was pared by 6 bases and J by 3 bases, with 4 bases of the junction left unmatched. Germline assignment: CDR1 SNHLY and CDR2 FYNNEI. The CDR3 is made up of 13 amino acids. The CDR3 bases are TGTGCCAGCAGACAGGGGCCCCACTATGGCTACACCTTC. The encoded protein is CASRQGPHYGYTF.

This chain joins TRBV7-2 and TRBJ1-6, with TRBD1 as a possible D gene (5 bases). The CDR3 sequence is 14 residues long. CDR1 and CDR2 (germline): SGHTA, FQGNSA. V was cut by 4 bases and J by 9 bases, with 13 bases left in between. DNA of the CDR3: TGTGCCAGCAGCTCAGGGACTGGAGGTTCACCCCTCCACTTT. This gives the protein CASSSGTGGSPLHF.

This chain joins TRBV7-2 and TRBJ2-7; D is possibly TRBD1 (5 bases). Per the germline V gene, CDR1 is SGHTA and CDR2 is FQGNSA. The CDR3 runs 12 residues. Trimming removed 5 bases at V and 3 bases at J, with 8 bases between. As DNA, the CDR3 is TGTGCCAGCAGCAAAGACAGCTACGAGCAGTACTTC. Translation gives CASSKDSYEQYF.

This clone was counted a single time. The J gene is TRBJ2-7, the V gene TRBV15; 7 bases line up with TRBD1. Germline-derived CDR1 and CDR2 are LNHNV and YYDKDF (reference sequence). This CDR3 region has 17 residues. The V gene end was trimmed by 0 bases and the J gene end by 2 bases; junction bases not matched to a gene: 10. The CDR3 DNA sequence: TGTGCCACCAGCAGAGAGGAAACGACAGGGCAAGCCTACGAGCAGTACTTC. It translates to CATSREETTGQAYEQYF. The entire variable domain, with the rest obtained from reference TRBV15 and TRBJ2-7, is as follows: DAMVIQNPRYQVTQFGKPVTLSCSQTLNHNVMYWYQQKSSQAPKLLFHYYDKDFNNEADTPDNFQSRRPNTSFCFLDIRSPGLGDTAMYLCATSREETTGQAYEQYFGPGTRLTVT.

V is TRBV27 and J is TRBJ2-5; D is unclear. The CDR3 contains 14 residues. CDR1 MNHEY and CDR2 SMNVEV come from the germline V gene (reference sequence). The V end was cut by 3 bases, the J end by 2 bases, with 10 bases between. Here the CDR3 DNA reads TGTGCCAGCAGTTTTCAGCACACGCAAGAGACCCAGTACTTC. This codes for CASSFQHTQETQYF.

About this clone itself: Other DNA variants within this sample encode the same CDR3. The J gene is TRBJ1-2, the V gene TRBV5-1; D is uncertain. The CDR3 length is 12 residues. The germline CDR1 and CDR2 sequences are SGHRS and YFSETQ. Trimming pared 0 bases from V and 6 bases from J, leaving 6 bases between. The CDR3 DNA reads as TGCGCCAGCAGCTTGGCCGGGGATGGCTACACCTTC. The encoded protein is CASSLAGDGYTF.

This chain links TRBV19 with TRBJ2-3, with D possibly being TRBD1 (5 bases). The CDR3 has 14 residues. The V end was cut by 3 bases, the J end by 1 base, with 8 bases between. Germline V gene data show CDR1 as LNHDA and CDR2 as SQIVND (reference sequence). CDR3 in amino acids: CASSIQGGTDTQYF. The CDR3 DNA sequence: TGTGCCAGTAGTATCCAGGGCGGCACAGATACGCAGTATTTT. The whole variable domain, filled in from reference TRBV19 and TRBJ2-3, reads DGGITQSPKYLFRKEGQNVTLSCEQNLNHDAMYWYRQDPGQGLRLIYYSQIVNDFQKGDIAEGYSVSREKKESFPLTVTSAQKNPTAFYLCASSIQGGTDTQYFGPGTRLTVL.

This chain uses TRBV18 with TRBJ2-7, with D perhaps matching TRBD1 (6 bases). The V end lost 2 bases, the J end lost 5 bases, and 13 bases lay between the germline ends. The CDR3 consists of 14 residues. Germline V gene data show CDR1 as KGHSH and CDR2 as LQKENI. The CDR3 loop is CASSPGRGNHEQYF. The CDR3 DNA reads TGTGCCAGCTCACCAGGCAGGGGAAACCACGAGCAGTACTTC.

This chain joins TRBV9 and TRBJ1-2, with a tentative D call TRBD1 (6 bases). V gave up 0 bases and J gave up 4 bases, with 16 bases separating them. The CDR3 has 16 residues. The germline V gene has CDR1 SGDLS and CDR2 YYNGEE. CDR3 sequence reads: CASSVDWGPYGYGYTF. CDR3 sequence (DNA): TGTGCCAGCAGCGTAGATTGGGGGCCCTACGGCTATGGCTACACCTTC. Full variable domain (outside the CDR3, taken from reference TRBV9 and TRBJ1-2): DSGVTQTPKHLITATGQRVTLRCSPRSGDLSVYWYQQSLDQGLQFLIQYYNGEERAKGNILERFSAQQFPDLHSELNLSSLELGDSALYFCASSVDWGPYGYGYTFGSGTRLTVV.

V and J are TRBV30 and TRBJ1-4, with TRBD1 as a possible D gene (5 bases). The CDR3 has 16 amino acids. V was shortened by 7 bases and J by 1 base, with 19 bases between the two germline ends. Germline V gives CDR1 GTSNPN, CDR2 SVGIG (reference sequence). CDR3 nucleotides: TGTGCCTTAGCCCGGGACGACCTTTTAACTAATGAAAAACTGTTTTTT. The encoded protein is CALARDDLLTNEKLFF.

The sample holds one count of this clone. The DNA of the CDR3 is TGTGCCAGCAGCCCACAGGGTTCCACTGAAGCTTTCTTT. It translates to CASSPQGSTEAFF. The chain has TRBV3-1 (or the pseudogene TRBV3-2) and TRBJ1-1; possible D gene TRBD1, 6 bases. The length of the CDR3 is 13 residues. From germline, CDR1 is LGHDT and CDR2 YNNKEL (reference sequence). With 4 bases removed from V and 4 bases from J, the gap between germline ends came to 10 bases.

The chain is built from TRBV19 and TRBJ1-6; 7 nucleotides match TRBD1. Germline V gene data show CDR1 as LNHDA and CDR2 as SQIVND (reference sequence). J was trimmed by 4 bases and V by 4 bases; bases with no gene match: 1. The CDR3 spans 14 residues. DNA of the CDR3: TGTGCCAGTAGTAGGGACAGATATAATTCACCCCTCCACTTT. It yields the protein CASSRDRYNSPLHF. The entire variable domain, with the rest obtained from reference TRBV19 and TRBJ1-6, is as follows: DGGITQSPKYLFRKEGQNVTLSCEQNLNHDAMYWYRQDPGQGLRLIYYSQIVNDFQKGDIAEGYSVSREKKESFPLTVTSAQKNPTAFYLCASSRDRYNSPLHFGNGTRLTVT.

In DNA form, the CDR3 reads TGTGCCAGCAGGGGACAGAGCAACTATGGCTACACCTTC. Translating it yields CASRGQSNYGYTF. The rearrangement joins TRBV21-1 to TRBJ1-2; TRBD1 is the table's D call, not checked against the DNA. TRBV21-1 represents a pseudogene. CDR3 size: 13 residues.